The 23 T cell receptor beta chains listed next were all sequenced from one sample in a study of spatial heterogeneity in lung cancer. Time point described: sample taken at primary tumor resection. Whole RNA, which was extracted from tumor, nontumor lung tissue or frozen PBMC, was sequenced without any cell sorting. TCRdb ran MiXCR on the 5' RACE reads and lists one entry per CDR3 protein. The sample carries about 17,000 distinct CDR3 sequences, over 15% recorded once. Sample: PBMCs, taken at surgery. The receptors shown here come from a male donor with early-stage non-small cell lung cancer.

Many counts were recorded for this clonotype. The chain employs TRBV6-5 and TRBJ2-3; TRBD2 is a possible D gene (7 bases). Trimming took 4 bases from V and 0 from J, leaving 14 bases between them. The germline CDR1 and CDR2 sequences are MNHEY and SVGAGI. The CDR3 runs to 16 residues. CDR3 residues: CASSSQAGASTDTQYF. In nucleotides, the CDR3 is TGTGCCAGCAGTTCCCAGGCGGGGGCCAGCACAGATACGCAGTATTTT.

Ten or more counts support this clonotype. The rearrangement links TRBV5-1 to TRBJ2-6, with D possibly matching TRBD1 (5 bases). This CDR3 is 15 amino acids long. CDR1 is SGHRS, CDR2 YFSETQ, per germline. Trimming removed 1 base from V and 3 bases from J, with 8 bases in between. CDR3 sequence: CASSLWGGGANVLTF. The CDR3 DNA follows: TGCGCCAGCAGCTTGTGGGGCGGTGGGGCCAACGTCCTGACTTTC. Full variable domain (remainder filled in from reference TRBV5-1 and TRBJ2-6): KAGVTQTPRYLIKTRGQQVTLSCSPISGHRSVSWYQQTPGQGLQFLFEYFSETQRNKGNFPGRFSGRQFSNSRSEMNVSTLELGDSALYLCASSLWGGGANVLTFGAGSRLTVL.

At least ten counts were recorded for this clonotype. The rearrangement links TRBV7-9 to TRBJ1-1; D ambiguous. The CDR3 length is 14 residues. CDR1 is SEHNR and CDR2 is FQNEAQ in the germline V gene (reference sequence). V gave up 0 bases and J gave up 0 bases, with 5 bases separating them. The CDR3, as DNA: TGTGCCAGCAGCTTAGCGGGGATGAACACTGAAGCTTTCTTT. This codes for CASSLAGMNTEAFF.

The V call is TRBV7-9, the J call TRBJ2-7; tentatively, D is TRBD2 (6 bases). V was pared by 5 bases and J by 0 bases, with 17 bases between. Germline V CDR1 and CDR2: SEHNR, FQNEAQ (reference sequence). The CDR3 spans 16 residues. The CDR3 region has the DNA TGTGCCAGCAGCCCTGAGGAGTGGGGGGACTCCTACGAGCAGTACTTC. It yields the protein CASSPEEWGDSYEQYF.

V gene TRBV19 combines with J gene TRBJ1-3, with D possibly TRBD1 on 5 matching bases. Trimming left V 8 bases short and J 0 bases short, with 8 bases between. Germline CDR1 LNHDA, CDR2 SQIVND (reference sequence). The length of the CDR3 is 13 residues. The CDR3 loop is CASQGDSGNTIYF. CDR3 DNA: TGTGCCAGTCAAGGGGACTCTGGAAACACCATATATTTT.

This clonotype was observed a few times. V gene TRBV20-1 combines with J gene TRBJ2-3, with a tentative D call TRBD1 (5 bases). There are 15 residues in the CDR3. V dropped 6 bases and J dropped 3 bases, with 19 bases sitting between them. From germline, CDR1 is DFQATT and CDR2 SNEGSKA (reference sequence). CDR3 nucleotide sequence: TGCAGTGCCATAGGGGTAGGGATTAAAACAGATACGCAGTATTTT. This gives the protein CSAIGVGIKTDTQYF.

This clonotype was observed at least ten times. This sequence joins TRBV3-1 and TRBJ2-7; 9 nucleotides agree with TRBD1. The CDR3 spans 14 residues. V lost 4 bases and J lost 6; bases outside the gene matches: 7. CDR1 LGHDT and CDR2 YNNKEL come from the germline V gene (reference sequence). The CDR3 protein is CASSPGDRVVEQYF. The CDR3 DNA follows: TGTGCCAGCAGCCCCGGGGACAGGGTTGTCGAGCAGTACTTC.

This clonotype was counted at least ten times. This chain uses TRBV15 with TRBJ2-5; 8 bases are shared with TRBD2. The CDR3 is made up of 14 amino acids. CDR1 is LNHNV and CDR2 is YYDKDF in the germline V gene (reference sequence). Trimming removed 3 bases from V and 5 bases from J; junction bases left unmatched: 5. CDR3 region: CATSRSAGGETQYF. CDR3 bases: TGTGCCACCAGCAGGTCCGCGGGGGGTGAGACCCAGTACTTC. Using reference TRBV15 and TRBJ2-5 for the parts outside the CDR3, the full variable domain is DAMVIQNPRYQVTQFGKPVTLSCSQTLNHNVMYWYQQKSSQAPKLLFHYYDKDFNNEADTPDNFQSRRPNTSFCFLDIRSPGLGDTAMYLCATSRSAGGETQYFGPGTRLLVL.

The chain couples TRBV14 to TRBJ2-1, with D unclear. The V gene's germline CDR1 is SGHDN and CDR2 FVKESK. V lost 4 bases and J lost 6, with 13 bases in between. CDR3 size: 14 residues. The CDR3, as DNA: TGTGCCAGCAGCCTCCCTCGGTCGGGCAATGAGCAGTTCTTC. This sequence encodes CASSLPRSGNEQFF.

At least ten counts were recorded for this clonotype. CDR3 coding DNA: TGCGCCAGCAGCTCCAACGGTGGCTACGAGCAGTACTTC. Amino acid sequence: CASSSNGGYEQYF. This chain joins TRBV5-1 and TRBJ2-7; unclear D gene. Germline loops: CDR1 SGHRS, CDR2 YFSETQ. Trimming cost V 3 bases and J 3 bases, with 10 bases left between them. This CDR3 is 13 amino acids long.

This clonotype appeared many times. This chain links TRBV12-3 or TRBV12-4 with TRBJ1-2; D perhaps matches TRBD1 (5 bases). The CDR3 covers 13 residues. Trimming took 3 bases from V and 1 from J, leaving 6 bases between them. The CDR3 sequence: CASSFGHNYGYTF. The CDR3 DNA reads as TGTGCCAGCAGTTTCGGACATAACTATGGCTACACCTTC.

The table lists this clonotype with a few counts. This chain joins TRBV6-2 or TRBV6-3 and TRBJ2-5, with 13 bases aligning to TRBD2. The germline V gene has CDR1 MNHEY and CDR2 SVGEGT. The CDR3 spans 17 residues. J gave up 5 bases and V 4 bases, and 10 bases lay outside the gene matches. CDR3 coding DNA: TGTGCCAGCAGTTCGGGGACTAGCGGGGCCCCTTGGGAGACCCAGTACTTC. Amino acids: CASSSGTSGAPWETQYF.

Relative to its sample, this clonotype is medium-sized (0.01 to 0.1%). DNA of the CDR3: TGTGCCAGCAGTTTAGAGAGGCGCGGTGCTTTCTTT. Translated: CASSLERRGAFF. The chain carries TRBV12-3 or TRBV12-4 and TRBJ1-1; no clear D gene. CDR3 length: 12 residues. Between the trimmed V and J ends, which lost 1 base and 11 bases, there was a span of 11 bases.

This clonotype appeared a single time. The CDR3 sequence is CASSLWLTGGVAFF. The CDR3 coding sequence is TGTGCCAGCAGCTTATGGTTAACGGGGGGCGTTGCTTTCTTT. The V call is TRBV7-8, the J call TRBJ1-1; D might be TRBD1 (6 bases). The CDR3 is 14 residues long. Trimming shortened V by 2 bases and J by 11 bases, and 18 bases separated the two germline ends. The V gene's germline CDR1 is SGHVS and CDR2 FQNEAQ.

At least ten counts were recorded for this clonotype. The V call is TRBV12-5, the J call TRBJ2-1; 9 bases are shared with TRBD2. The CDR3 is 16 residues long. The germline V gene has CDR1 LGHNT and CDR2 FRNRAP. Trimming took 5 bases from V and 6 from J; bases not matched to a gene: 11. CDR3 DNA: TGTGCTAGTGGTGCCACCGGGACTAGCAAAGTCAATGAGCAGTTCTTC. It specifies CASGATGTSKVNEQFF.

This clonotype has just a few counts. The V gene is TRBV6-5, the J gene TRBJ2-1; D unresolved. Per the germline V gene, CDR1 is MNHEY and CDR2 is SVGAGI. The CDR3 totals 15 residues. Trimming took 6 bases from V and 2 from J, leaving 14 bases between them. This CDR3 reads CASSNEGIAYNEQFF. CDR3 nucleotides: TGTGCCAGCAGCAACGAAGGAATTGCCTACAATGAGCAGTTCTTC.

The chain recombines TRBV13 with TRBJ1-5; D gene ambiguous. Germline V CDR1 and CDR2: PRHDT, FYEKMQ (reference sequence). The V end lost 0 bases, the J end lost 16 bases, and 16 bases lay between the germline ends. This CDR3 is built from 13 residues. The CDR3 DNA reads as TGTGCCAGCAGCTTAGGGACTAATCAGCCCAAACATTTT. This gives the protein CASSLGTNQPKHF.

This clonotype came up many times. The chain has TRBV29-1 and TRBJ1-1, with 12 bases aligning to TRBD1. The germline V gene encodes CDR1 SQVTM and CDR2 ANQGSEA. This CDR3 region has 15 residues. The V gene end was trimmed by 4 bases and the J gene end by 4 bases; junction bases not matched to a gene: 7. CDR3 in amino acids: CSVAEGGQGATEAFF. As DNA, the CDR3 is TGCAGCGTTGCGGAGGGGGGACAGGGGGCCACTGAAGCTTTCTTT.

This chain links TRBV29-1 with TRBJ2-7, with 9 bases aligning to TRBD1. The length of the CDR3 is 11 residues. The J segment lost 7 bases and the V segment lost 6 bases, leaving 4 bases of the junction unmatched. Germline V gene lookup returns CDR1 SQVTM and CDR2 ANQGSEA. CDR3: CSVFGQGEQYF. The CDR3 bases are TGCAGCGTATTTGGACAGGGGGAGCAGTACTTC.

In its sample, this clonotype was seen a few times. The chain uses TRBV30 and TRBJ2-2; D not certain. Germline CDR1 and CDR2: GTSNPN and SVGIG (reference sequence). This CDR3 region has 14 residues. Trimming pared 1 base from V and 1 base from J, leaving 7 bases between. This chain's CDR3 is CAWSADLNTGELFF. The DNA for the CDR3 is TGTGCCTGGAGTGCAGACCTGAACACCGGGGAGCTGTTTTTT.

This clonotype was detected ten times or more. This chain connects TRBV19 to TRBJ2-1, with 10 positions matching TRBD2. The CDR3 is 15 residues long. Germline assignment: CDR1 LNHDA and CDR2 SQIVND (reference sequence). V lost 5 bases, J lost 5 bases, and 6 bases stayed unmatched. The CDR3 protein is CASSSRTSGHNEQFF. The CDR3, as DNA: TGTGCCAGTAGTTCCCGGACTAGCGGCCACAATGAGCAGTTCTTC.

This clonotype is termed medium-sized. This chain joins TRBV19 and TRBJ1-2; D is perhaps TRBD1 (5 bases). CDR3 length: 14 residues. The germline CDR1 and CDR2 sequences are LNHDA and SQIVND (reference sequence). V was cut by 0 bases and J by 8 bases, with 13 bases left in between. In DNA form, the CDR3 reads TGTGCCAGTAGTATAGATCTTGGGACCGCCGGCTACACCTTC. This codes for CASSIDLGTAGYTF.

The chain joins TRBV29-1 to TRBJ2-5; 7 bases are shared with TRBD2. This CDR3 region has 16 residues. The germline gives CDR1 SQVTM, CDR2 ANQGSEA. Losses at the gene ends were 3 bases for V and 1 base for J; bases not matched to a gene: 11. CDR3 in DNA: TGCAGCGTTGATTCCGACGGGGCGGGGGTCCAAGAGACCCAGTACTTC. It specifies CSVDSDGAGVQETQYF.